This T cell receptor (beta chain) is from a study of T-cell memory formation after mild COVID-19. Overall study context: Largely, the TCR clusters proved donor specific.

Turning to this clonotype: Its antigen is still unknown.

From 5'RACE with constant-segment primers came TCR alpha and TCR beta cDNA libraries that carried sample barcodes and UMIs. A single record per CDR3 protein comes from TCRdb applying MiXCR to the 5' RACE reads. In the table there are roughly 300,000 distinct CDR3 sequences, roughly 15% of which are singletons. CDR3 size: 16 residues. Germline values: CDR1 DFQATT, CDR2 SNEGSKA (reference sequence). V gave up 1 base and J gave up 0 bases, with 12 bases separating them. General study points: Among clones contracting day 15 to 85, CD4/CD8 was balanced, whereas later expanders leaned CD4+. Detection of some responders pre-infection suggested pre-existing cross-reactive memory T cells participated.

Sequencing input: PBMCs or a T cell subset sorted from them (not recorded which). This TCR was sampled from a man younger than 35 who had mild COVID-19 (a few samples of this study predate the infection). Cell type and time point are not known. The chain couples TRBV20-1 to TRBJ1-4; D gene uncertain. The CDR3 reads CSARVASPATNEKLFF. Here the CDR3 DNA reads TGCAGTGCTAGAGTAGCTAGCCCTGCAACTAATGAAAAACTGTTTTTT.